This T cell receptor (beta chain) originates from a study of beta chain features in type 1 diabetes (dated by TCRdb to about 2018). Regarding the research as a whole: Patients and healthy donors did not differ in mean age, gender distribution, total cell number or subset yield. Across all samples, approximately 100 million sorted cells were examined, and cell number per subset correlated strongly with RNA yield. In the study, TCRB repertoires of sorted circulating CD4+ T cell subsets from recently diagnosed type 1 diabetes patients were compared with those of matched healthy donors. Regulatory and stem cell-like memory subsets were isolated from only 8 patients and roughly eight healthy donors, whereas naive and central memory subsets came from all 30 or so donors.

Based on the germline V gene, the CDR1 and CDR2 sequences are SGHNT and YENEEA. Measured from the cysteine to the phenylalanine, the CDR3 is 18 residues long. Of all the DNA, just the CDR3 is kept, 54 bases in frame from base 1. Trimmed from V: 2 bases; trimmed from J: 3 bases; junction bases lacking a gene match: 13. This clone turned up a few times. The target of this receptor is not known. Nothing much larger sits one base from this clone, and base qualities are not available. From each donor, a single peripheral blood sample of approximately 110 mL on average was drawn into heparinised tubes. A BD FACSAria II was used to sort naive, central memory, regulatory and stem cell-like memory CD4+ T cells with a panel that included CD45RO, CCR7, CD25, CD127, CD95 and CD27. A purity above 95% was achieved for all sorted populations. PBMCs were isolated right away by Lymphoprep density gradient centrifugation and were stained directly, without culture. So that batch effects would be minimized, each experiment stained and sorted samples in pairs, pairing one healthy donor with one patient.

Results the study describes overall, beyond this receptor: Because cDNA was sequenced instead of genomic DNA, highly expressing activated cells could be over-represented, though the groups showed no difference in activation or CD3 levels. In all four CD4+ subsets, TCRB CDR3 length was moderately but significantly shorter in type 1 diabetes patients. The naive, central memory and regulatory TCRB repertoires appeared to resemble one another more closely among patients than among healthy donors. Shorter templates might have been favored by PCR, but patient and control samples were amplified and corrected together, so both groups would have been affected equally by any skew. Patients with type 1 diabetes made fewer insertions and deleted more nucleotides at VDJ recombination sites, implying thymic rearrangement abnormalities. Only small numbers of individuals were included in the HLA sub-analyses, which left unresolved whether HLA type had any influence on TCRB rearrangement.

The entire amount of isolated RNA was reverse transcribed using the High Capacity cDNA Reverse Transcription Kit, so the sequenced TCRB transcripts were expressed ones. Deep immunoSEQ sequencing was applied to naive, central memory and regulatory T cell samples, giving an average of roughly 3.3 million total reads per sample. Sorted cells were lysed in RLT buffer and RNA was extracted with DNase-treated RNeasy Micro or Mini kits, depending on cell number. Each cell subset was processed on its own to prevent cross-contamination, while patient and healthy donor samples were processed together. Using the immunoSEQ multiplex PCR, TCRB sequences were amplified from cDNA into 87-bp fragments spanning the CDR3 region. Sequencing of the amplicons was done on the Illumina HiSeq platform. The study's processing was this. Synthetic template baselines were used to correct PCR bias computationally, reads within Hamming distance 2 were collapsed together, and singletons that could not be merged were discarded. By aligning reads against IMGT, V, D and J genes, CDR3 length, and insertions or deletions at six rearrangement sites were assigned. Clonotype counts were normalized to sorted cell number within each subset before computing true diversity and Gini coefficients with the tcR R package. Repertoire sharing was quantified using the overlap coefficient calculated on TCRB nucleotide sequences. Sourced from immuneACCESS, this table was stored by TCRdb with only in-frame sequences that have V and J called. A share of the clones is absent; for the studies checked, an unresolved V gene accounts for under half, and the remainder has no known explanation. V and J calls plus clone size are reproduced from that table; the DNA served to infer D and trimming. Counted in this sample were 85,000 to 110,000 clones; 28% of them appeared once. About 0.57% of the sample lies in the top ten.

The chain is made from TRBV11-3 and TRBJ2-1, and 7 junction bases match TRBD2. The material sequenced was central memory CD4+ T cells from blood. The TCR comes from a woman aged 18-29 years with type 1 diabetes. The CDR3 region has the sequence CASSLRKSGMSGYNEQFF. At the DNA level, the sequence is TGTGCCAGCAGCTTACGAAAGAGCGGGATGAGCGGCTACAATGAGCAGTTCTTC.